This record covers a single TCR beta chain. Seattle patients were enrolled during active infection and followed longitudinally. The data belong to a study of blood T cell repertoires in COVID-19. The overall study: Acute-phase and convalescent COVID-19 samples originated in the United States, Italy and Spain. T cells, B-cell-depleted T cells, or PBMCs supplied cDNA or gDNA.

In the original analysis: For nucleated cells, counts were estimated from reference gene primer amplification. TCRdb's table, derived via immunoSEQ multiplex PCR, lists solely in-frame clones and lacks some. That table supplies the V and J calls and clone size; D and trimming were determined from the DNA. The data contain 200,000 to 250,000 clones, approximately 80% of them singletons. The sequencing input was peripheral blood. The source of this sequence is a woman of 80 years or more with COVID-19, enrolled during active disease.

CDR3 nucleotide sequence: TGCAGTGCTACAAAGAGCACTGAAGCTTTCTTT. Translating gives CSATKSTEAFF. This chain links TRBV20-1 with TRBJ1-1; D gene unclear. The ends were cut back, 4 bases at V and 4 bases at J, with 7 bases in the middle. Germline V gene data show CDR1 as DFQATT and CDR2 as SNEGSKA (reference sequence). This CDR3 comprises 11 residues.